These 16 T cell receptor beta chains came from one sample sequenced in a study of somatic mutations in cytotoxic T cells in rheumatoid arthritis. Measured with immunoSEQ multiplex PCR; TCRdb has only the in-frame clones, and not every one. Of some 16,000 clones in the sample, approximately 79% were seen once. Sequencing used CD8+ T cells sorted from blood. These receptors originate from an adult with rheumatoid arthritis.

The rearrangement uses TRBV7-9 and TRBJ1-1; TRBD1 matches 7 bases. The CDR3 contains 15 residues. Germline-derived CDR1 and CDR2 are SEHNR and FQNEAQ (reference sequence). V dropped 4 bases and J dropped 0; count of bases not matched to a gene: 5. CDR3 region: CASSSPDRLNTEAFF. CDR3 DNA: TGTGCCAGCAGCTCCCCGGACAGGTTGAACACTGAAGCTTTCTTT.

This clone was picked up a small number of times. V and J are TRBV19 and TRBJ2-7; 10 bases fit TRBD2. After removal of 6 bases from V and 1 base from J, the junction contained 3 bases not matched to a gene. The length of the CDR3 is 14 residues. The germline gives CDR1 LNHDA, CDR2 SQIVND (reference sequence). This CDR3 is CASRLAGESYEQYF. In DNA, the CDR3 is TGTGCCAGTAGGCTAGCGGGAGAATCCTACGAGCAGTACTTC. Variable domain in full (rest from reference TRBV19 and TRBJ2-7): DGGITQSPKYLFRKEGQNVTLSCEQNLNHDAMYWYRQDPGQGLRLIYYSQIVNDFQKGDIAEGYSVSREKKESFPLTVTSAQKNPTAFYLCASRLAGESYEQYFGPGTRLTVT.

The chain combines TRBV11-2 with TRBJ2-1; 10 positions match TRBD2. CDR1 is SGHAT and CDR2 is FQNNGV in the germline V gene. The V and J ends lost 3 bases and 3 bases, in that order; junction bases with no gene match: 5. The CDR3 totals 16 residues. The CDR3 loop reads CASSFSGTSVYNEQFF. The CDR3 coding sequence is TGTGCCAGCAGCTTCTCCGGGACTAGCGTCTACAATGAGCAGTTCTTC.

This clone was detected a few times. The chain is built from TRBV6-5 and TRBJ2-2, with D perhaps TRBD1 or TRBD2 (5 bases each). This CDR3 has 15 residues. Germline values: CDR1 MNHEY, CDR2 SVGAGI. The V and J ends lost 7 bases and 2 bases respectively, with 14 bases between them. CDR3 sequence: CASKGPFFNTGELFF. The CDR3 DNA reads as TGTGCCAGCAAGGGACCCTTTTTTAACACCGGGGAGCTGTTTTTT.

The sample holds one count of this clone. V and J are TRBV9 and TRBJ2-5; the match to TRBD1 covers 7 bases. CDR1 is SGDLS and CDR2 is YYNGEE in the germline V gene. V gave up 3 bases and J gave up 4 bases; unmatched junction bases: 6. CDR3 size: 14 residues. The CDR3 here is CASSGDSWGETQYF. CDR3 coding DNA: TGTGCCAGCAGCGGGGACAGTTGGGGAGAGACCCAGTACTTC.

This clone appeared a single time. This chain links TRBV5-4 with TRBJ1-1; 8 bases match TRBD1. The CDR3 extends over 16 amino acids. V was pared by 1 base and J by 4 bases, with 9 bases of the junction left unmatched. Germline-derived CDR1 and CDR2 are SGHNT and YYREEE (reference sequence). The CDR3: CASSLLGQVALTEAFF. The DNA of the CDR3 is TGTGCCAGCAGCTTGCTGGGACAGGTGGCCCTCACTGAAGCTTTCTTT.

The rearrangement uses TRBV6-6 and TRBJ1-2; no reliable D call. Trimming stripped 7 bases from V and 4 bases from J, with 16 bases between. The CDR3 length is 14 residues. The germline V gene encodes CDR1 MNHNY and CDR2 SVGAGI (reference sequence). CDR3 sequence (DNA): TGTGCCAGCACTCACGCTGGCCAGCTCTATGGCTACACCTTC. Protein product: CASTHAGQLYGYTF.

CDR3 in DNA: TGCGCCAGCAGTGAGTCGACTAGCGGGACCGGCGAGCAGTACTTC. This translates into CASSESTSGTGEQYF. This chain links TRBV10-2 with TRBJ2-7; 11 bases map to TRBD2. Germline V gene lookup returns CDR1 WSHSY and CDR2 SAAADI. The CDR3 runs to 15 residues. Trimming cost V 0 bases and J 6 bases; bases outside gene matches: 4.

The rearrangement links TRBV6-5 to TRBJ2-1; 11 bases are a match to TRBD2. The germline V gene has CDR1 MNHEY and CDR2 SVGAGI. This CDR3 region has 14 residues. The V segment lost 5 bases and the J segment 8 bases; nucleotides outside the gene matches: 5. Here the CDR3 reads CASSLGTSGYEQFF. As DNA, the CDR3 is TGTGCCAGCAGTCTGGGGACTAGCGGCTATGAGCAGTTCTTC.

This clone is large within its sample. This chain connects TRBV2 to TRBJ2-7; 7 nucleotides match TRBD2. The trim removed 0 bases at V and 3 bases at J, leaving 8 bases unmatched. Germline V lookup: CDR1 SNHLY, CDR2 FYNNEI. This CDR3 comprises 16 residues. The CDR3 DNA is TGTGCCAGCAGTGAAGCGCCAGGGCTAGCGGTCTACGAGCAGTACTTC. This gives the protein CASSEAPGLAVYEQYF.

This chain uses TRBV9 with TRBJ1-2, with 12 bases lining up with TRBD1. Unmatched junction bases numbered 4, after V lost 3 bases and J lost 7 bases. Germline loops: CDR1 SGDLS, CDR2 YYNGEE. This CDR3 is built from 14 residues. CDR3 residues: CASSAGDRGLGYTF. The CDR3 DNA is TGTGCCAGCAGCGCAGGGGACAGGGGGCTTGGCTACACCTTC.

This clone was picked up a small number of times. V and J are TRBV4-1 and TRBJ2-1; 9 positions agree with TRBD2. CDR3 size: 15 residues. The junction had 2 bases not matched to a gene; V was cut back by 1 base and J by 4 bases. Per germline, CDR1 MGHRA and CDR2 YSYEKL. In DNA form, the CDR3 reads TGCGCCAGCAGCCAAGTGACTAGCGGTTACAATGAGCAGTTCTTC. Translated: CASSQVTSGYNEQFF.

This clone came up once. This chain links TRBV7-6 with TRBJ2-7; D possibly corresponds to TRBD1 (5 bases). V was pared by 1 base and J by 6 bases, with 16 bases between. The CDR3 totals 15 residues. Germline CDR1 SGHVS, CDR2 FNYEAQ. The CDR3 nucleotides are TGTGCCAGCAGCTTAGAAGACTTGACAGAAAGCGAGCAGTACTTC. Amino acid sequence: CASSLEDLTESEQYF. Complete variable domain (other parts from reference TRBV7-6 and TRBJ2-7): GAGVSQSPRYKVTKRGQDVALRCDPISGHVSLYWYRQALGQGPEFLTYFNYEAQQDKSGLPNDRFSAERPEGSISTLTIQRTEQRDSAMYRCASSLEDLTESEQYFGPGTRLTVT.

The chain combines TRBV27 with TRBJ2-1; 11 nucleotides line up with TRBD2. The J segment lost 8 bases and the V segment lost 7 bases, leaving 10 bases of the junction unmatched. The CDR3 contains 15 residues. CDR1 is MNHEY and CDR2 is SMNVEV in the germline V gene (reference sequence). CDR3 loop: CASTIAGGPGDEQFF. The CDR3 nucleotides read TGTGCCAGCACCATAGCGGGAGGGCCGGGGGATGAGCAGTTCTTC.

This chain joins TRBV10-2 and TRBJ2-7; D may be TRBD1 (6 bases). Germline V gene sequence: CDR1 WSHSY, CDR2 SAAADI. Trimming took off 7 bases at V and 5 bases at J, with 12 bases between the two ends. CDR3 size: 12 residues. The chain's CDR3 is CASTPTGHEQYF. CDR3 sequence (DNA): TGCGCCAGCACCCCCACAGGGCACGAGCAGTACTTC.

In the case of this clone: A read error may produce the germline difference seen at one junction end. V and J are TRBV27 and TRBJ2-2; 7 nucleotides line up with TRBD1. CDR1 and CDR2 from the germline V gene are MNHEY and SMNVEV (reference sequence). CDR3 length: 14 amino acids. The CDR3 nucleotides are TGTGCCAGCAGTTTGACAGGGAACGCCGGGGAGCTGTTTTTT. The encoded protein is CASSLTGNAGELFF.